The 26 T cell receptor beta chains reported below all come from one sample, sequenced in a study of OX40 agonist ivuxolimab in advanced cancers. Libraries were prepared by immunoSEQ multiplex PCR; TCRdb keeps only in-frame clonotypes and omits some of them. The sample records approximately 65,000 clones, 87% being singletons. This specimen consisted of CD4+ or CD8+ T cells sorted from blood, obtained in a trial of the OX40 agonist ivuxolimab. The receptor set was obtained from an adult with an advanced solid tumor such as melanoma, head and neck, liver or kidney cancer.

This clone is a singleton in its sample. The genes are TRBV5-1 and TRBJ2-7; 10 nucleotides align to TRBD1. Germline V gene lookup returns CDR1 SGHRS and CDR2 YFSETQ. The CDR3 is 15 amino acids. Unmatched junction bases numbered 7, after V lost 4 bases and J lost 3 bases. The CDR3 here is CASSNRDRGRYEQYF. As DNA, the CDR3 is TGCGCCAGCAGCAACCGGGACAGGGGACGCTACGAGCAGTACTTC.

This clone was counted once. This rearrangement joins TRBV5-1 to TRBJ1-1; 9 bases align to TRBD1. Per germline, CDR1 SGHRS and CDR2 YFSETQ. The CDR3 spans 14 residues. V lost 3 bases to trimming and J lost 3 bases; unmatched junction nucleotides: 3. The CDR3 bases are TGCGCCAGCAGCTCTGGACAGGGGCACACTGAAGCTTTCTTT. Its translation: CASSSGQGHTEAFF.

The chain recombines TRBV2 with TRBJ1-1; tentative D call: TRBD1 (6 bases). CDR1 is SNHLY and CDR2 is FYNNEI in the germline V gene. The germline V and J ends were trimmed by 4 bases and 0 bases, with 18 bases remaining between them. CDR3 size: 17 residues. Written as DNA, the CDR3 is TGTGCCAGCAGTGCTCAGGACAGTAGAGCAGTGAACACTGAAGCTTTCTTT. It is translated as CASSAQDSRAVNTEAFF.

The chain is built from TRBV11-2 and TRBJ2-7, with 7 bases identical to TRBD1. Germline V CDR1 and CDR2: SGHAT, FQNNGV. J lost 0 bases, V lost 4 bases, and 12 bases had no gene match. The CDR3 sequence is 17 residues long. The CDR3 loop is CASSSLGTARSSYEQYF. As DNA, the CDR3 is TGTGCCAGCAGCTCCTTAGGGACAGCTAGGAGCTCCTACGAGCAGTACTTC. The full variable domain, its missing parts supplied by reference TRBV11-2 and TRBJ2-7, is EAGVAQSPRYKIIEKRQSVAFWCNPISGHATLYWYQQILGQGPKLLIQFQNNGVVDDSQLPKDRFSAERLKGVDSTLKIQPAKLEDSAVYLCASSSLGTARSSYEQYFGPGTRLTVT.

The chain carries TRBV27 and TRBJ2-7; unclear D gene. The CDR3 is 16 amino acids. The germline V and J ends were trimmed by 5 bases and 2 bases, with 19 bases remaining between them. The germline V gene has CDR1 MNHEY and CDR2 SMNVEV (reference sequence). DNA for the CDR3: TGTGCCAGCAGTATGCAGATACGCTACCGACCCTACGAGCAGTACTTC. Protein product: CASSMQIRYRPYEQYF.

The J gene is TRBJ2-6, the V gene TRBV2, with D perhaps TRBD1 or TRBD2 (5 bases each). The CDR3 sequence is 17 residues long. Germline V lookup: CDR1 SNHLY, CDR2 FYNNEI. V lost 6 bases and J lost 0, with 15 bases in between. The CDR3 protein is CASRPGTAVSGANVLTF. DNA for the CDR3: TGTGCCAGCAGGCCCGGGACGGCTGTCTCTGGGGCCAACGTCCTGACTTTC.

The V gene is TRBV18, the J gene TRBJ2-5; 9 positions match TRBD1. Germline V CDR1 and CDR2: KGHSH, LQKENI. The CDR3 is 15 residues long. The V gene end was trimmed by 4 bases and the J gene end by 0 bases; junction bases not matched to a gene: 3. CDR3 region: CASSLQGANQETQYF. In nucleotides, the CDR3 is TGTGCCAGCTCACTACAGGGGGCAAACCAAGAGACCCAGTACTTC.

In DNA form, the CDR3 reads TGTGCCAGCTCACCGGGTACAGGGGCCTACAATGAGCAGTTCTTC. Protein: CASSPGTGAYNEQFF. This chain uses TRBV18 with TRBJ2-1, with 7 bases matching TRBD1. From germline, CDR1 is KGHSH and CDR2 LQKENI. The CDR3 sequence is 15 residues long. J lost 2 bases, V lost 3 bases, and 4 bases had no gene match. Drawing the rest from reference TRBV18 and TRBJ2-1, the complete variable domain is NAGVMQNPRHLVRRRGQEARLRCSPMKGHSHVYWYRQLPEEGLKFMVYLQKENIIDESGMPKERFSAEFPKEGPSILRIQQVVRGDSAAYFCASSPGTGAYNEQFFGPGTRLTVL.

The CDR3 loop reads CASSPAREQFF. In DNA, the CDR3 is TGCGCCAGCAGCCCCGCACGGGAGCAGTTCTTC. The chain joins TRBV5-1 to TRBJ2-1; D remains unclear. CDR3 length: 11 residues. V was shortened by 4 bases and J by 10 bases, with 9 bases between the two germline ends. The germline gives CDR1 SGHRS, CDR2 YFSETQ.

The chain is built from TRBV5-1 and TRBJ2-3; D possibly uses TRBD1 or TRBD2 (5 bases each). The CDR3 consists of 16 residues. Germline lookup yields CDR1 SGHRS and CDR2 YFSETQ. Trimming shortened V by 0 bases and J by 2 bases, and 13 bases separated the two germline ends. CDR3 protein: CASSLEAGAITDTQYF. The CDR3 DNA follows: TGCGCCAGCAGCTTGGAGGCCGGGGCAATCACAGATACGCAGTATTTT.

This clone came up once. The chain combines TRBV10-3 with TRBJ1-3; D not certain. Looked up from germline, CDR1 is ENHRY and CDR2 is SYGVKD. V lost 8 bases, J lost 2 bases, and 10 bases lay in between. The CDR3 length is 13 residues. For the CDR3, the DNA is TGTGCCATCGAGTCAGACACTGGAAACACCATATATTTT. Its protein is CAIESDTGNTIYF.

In its sample, this clone was seen once. The germline gene is not matched at one end of the junction; a read error may be the cause. This chain uses TRBV6-1 with TRBJ2-2; the D gene is possibly TRBD2 (6 bases). CDR1 and CDR2 (germline): MNHNS, SASEGT. The CDR3 extends over 16 amino acids. CDR3 DNA: TGTGCCAGCAGTGAGTGGGGGAGGAGGCGGACCGGGGGGCTGTTTTTT. Encoded protein: CASSEWGRRRTGGLFF.

The J gene is TRBJ2-5, the V gene TRBV7-2; either TRBD1 or TRBD2 may fit D (5 bases each). The CDR3 is 15 amino acids. Germline V gene data show CDR1 as SGHTA and CDR2 as FQGNSA. V was trimmed by 4 bases and J by 5 bases, leaving 17 bases between them. The CDR3 nucleotides read TGTGCCAGCAGCTACCTCGGGACCCTCTCGGAGACCCAGTACTTC. Protein sequence: CASSYLGTLSETQYF.

The chain combines TRBV2 with TRBJ1-5; D may be TRBD1 (6 bases). Germline V gives CDR1 SNHLY, CDR2 FYNNEI. This CDR3 spans 15 amino acids. V was trimmed by 5 bases and J by 2 bases, leaving 13 bases between them. This CDR3 reads CASSLQGYGNQPQHF. For the CDR3, the DNA is TGTGCCAGCAGTTTACAGGGATACGGCAATCAGCCCCAGCATTTT.

The chain carries TRBV30 and TRBJ2-7; maybe TRBD2 (7 bases). The CDR3 spans 13 residues. Germline V gene data show CDR1 as GTSNPN and CDR2 as SVGIG (reference sequence). Trimming stripped 3 bases from V and 4 bases from J, with 13 bases between. The CDR3 protein is CAWRTGGTYEQYF. CDR3 in DNA: TGTGCCTGGAGAACGGGGGGCACTTACGAGCAGTACTTC.

This chain joins TRBV30 and TRBJ1-3; weak D call: TRBD1 (5 bases). The CDR3 loop spans 13 amino acids. The germline CDR1 and CDR2 sequences are GTSNPN and SVGIG (reference sequence). Trimming left V 7 bases short and J 0 bases short, with 10 bases between. CDR3 sequence reads: CALGRNSGNTIYF. DNA of the CDR3: TGTGCCTTGGGACGGAACTCTGGAAACACCATATATTTT.

This clone appeared a few times. V and J are TRBV19 and TRBJ2-2; D ambiguous. The CDR3 sequence is 12 residues long. Germline V gives CDR1 LNHDA, CDR2 SQIVND (reference sequence). The V end was cut by 7 bases, the J end by 1 base, with 4 bases between. CDR3 nucleotide sequence: TGTGCCAGTAAAGGGAACACCGGGGAGCTGTTTTTT. It translates to CASKGNTGELFF.

This sequence joins TRBV23-1 and TRBJ2-5; 12 bases map to TRBD2. TRBV23-1 has ORF status, its function being uncertain. Trimming took 7 bases from V and 5 from J; bases not matched to a gene: 8. This CDR3 contains 15 residues. In DNA, the CDR3 is TGCGCCAGCACCCCTAGCGGGGGGGCCCGGGAGACCCAGTACTTC. This encodes CASTPSGGARETQYF.

The V and J genes are TRBV29-1 and TRBJ2-1; 10 bases agree with TRBD2. J gave up 7 bases and V 4 bases, and 4 bases lay outside the gene matches. Germline V gene sequence: CDR1 SQVTM, CDR2 ANQGSEA. There are 13 residues in the CDR3. The chain's CDR3 is CSVASGSFNEQFF. CDR3 sequence (DNA): TGCAGCGTTGCTAGCGGGAGCTTTAATGAGCAGTTCTTC.

The rearrangement links TRBV28 to TRBJ1-5; 10 bases agree with TRBD1. The CDR3 is 15 residues long. Germline lookup yields CDR1 MDHEN and CDR2 SYDVKM. V gave up 6 bases and J gave up 2 bases; unmatched junction bases: 4. CDR3 DNA sequence: TGTGCCAGCAGATCCGGGACAGGGGGCAATCAGCCCCAGCATTTT. Its protein is CASRSGTGGNQPQHF.

This clone was observed a single time. The chain combines TRBV28 with TRBJ1-2; D gene uncertain. The germline V gene encodes CDR1 MDHEN and CDR2 SYDVKM. Trimming took off 3 bases at V and 0 bases at J, with 8 bases between the two ends. The CDR3 is 14 residues long. CDR3 sequence: CASSLELANYGYTF. In DNA, the CDR3 is TGTGCCAGCAGTTTGGAGTTAGCTAACTATGGCTACACCTTC.

The rearrangement uses TRBV27 and TRBJ2-1, with D perhaps matching TRBD1 (6 bases). V was clipped by 1 base and J by 1 base, with 14 bases between them. CDR1 is MNHEY, CDR2 SMNVEV, per germline (reference sequence). The CDR3 sequence is 17 residues long. CDR3 loop: CASSLYIPQGSYNEQFF. The CDR3 DNA reads as TGTGCCAGCAGTTTATATATACCGCAGGGGTCCTACAATGAGCAGTTCTTC.

The chain couples TRBV5-4 to TRBJ2-5; possible D gene TRBD2, 7 bases. The ends were cut back, 4 bases at V and 5 bases at J, with 18 bases in the middle. The CDR3 extends over 15 amino acids. The germline V gene has CDR1 SGHNT and CDR2 YYREEE (reference sequence). In DNA, the CDR3 is TGTGCCAGCAGCGCGCTAGCCAGGGGAGGGGAGACCCAGTACTTC. Protein product: CASSALARGGETQYF.

This clone was counted a single time. The chain joins TRBV6-1 to TRBJ2-7, with D hard to call. In germline, CDR1 is MNHNS, CDR2 SASEGT. The CDR3 contains 15 residues. Deletions cut 2 bases from V and 2 bases from J, with 13 bases between. CDR3 sequence: CASSEPGRIAYEQYF. CDR3 nucleotide sequence: TGTGCCAGCAGTGAACCCGGAAGGATCGCCTACGAGCAGTACTTC.

The chain recombines TRBV5-1 with TRBJ2-5; D gene unclear. The V end was cut by 1 base, the J end by 1 base, with 11 bases between. Germline values: CDR1 SGHRS, CDR2 YFSETQ. The CDR3 spans 15 residues. CDR3 in amino acids: CASSLSFQAQETQYF. CDR3 coding DNA: TGCGCCAGCAGCTTGTCCTTCCAAGCCCAAGAGACCCAGTACTTC.

V and J are TRBV6-1 and TRBJ2-5, with TRBD2 matching over 8 bases. CDR1 and CDR2 from the germline V gene are MNHNS and SASEGT. The CDR3 has 14 residues. V trimming: 4 bases; J trimming: 5 bases; junction bases outside the gene matches: 6. This chain's CDR3 is CASSARGLGETQYF. CDR3 bases: TGTGCCAGCAGTGCCCGGGGACTAGGGGAGACCCAGTACTTC.